The 24 T cell receptor beta chains below come from one sample, sequenced in a study of cytomegalovirus exposure and HLA in healthy donors. Amplification used 60 Vbeta primers and 13 Jbeta primers. TCRdb's table, derived via immunoSEQ multiplex PCR, lists solely in-frame clones and lacks some. The table has roughly 160,000 clones, over 70% seen once; the top ten hold 4% to 5.5%. Sample: PBMCs. Every receptor here comes from a man aged 25 to 40 in good health and CMV-seronegative.

The CDR3 loop reads CASSFGQAMEAFF. The DNA of the CDR3 is TGCGCCAGCAGCTTTGGACAGGCTATGGAAGCTTTCTTT. This rearrangement joins TRBV5-1 to TRBJ1-1; the match to TRBD1 covers 7 bases. V trimming: 2 bases; J trimming: 8 bases; junction bases outside the gene matches: 6. The CDR3 is made up of 13 amino acids. Germline V gives CDR1 SGHRS, CDR2 YFSETQ. Full variable domain (rest looked up from reference TRBV5-1 and TRBJ1-1): KAGVTQTPRYLIKTRGQQVTLSCSPISGHRSVSWYQQTPGQGLQFLFEYFSETQRNKGNFPGRFSGRQFSNSRSEMNVSTLELGDSALYLCASSFGQAMEAFFGQGTRLTVV.

This clone was found once. The chain employs TRBV28 and TRBJ2-4; D possibly corresponds to TRBD1 (6 bases). Trimming pared 2 bases from V and 5 bases from J, leaving 13 bases between. CDR3 length equals 15 residues. Germline V gives CDR1 MDHEN, CDR2 SYDVKM. This CDR3 is CASSLEGRQENIQYF. The CDR3 bases are TGTGCCAGCAGTTTAGAGGGGAGACAGGAAAACATTCAGTACTTC.

The chain employs TRBV4-1 and TRBJ1-6, with D perhaps TRBD1 (6 bases). Germline CDR1 reads MGHRA; CDR2 reads YSYEKL. The V end was cut by 4 bases, the J end by 9 bases, with 19 bases between. The CDR3 has 16 residues. Written as DNA, the CDR3 is TGCGCCAGCAGCCTACCGCCGGGACATGATCCTTCACCCCTCCACTTT. Translation gives CASSLPPGHDPSPLHF.

The rearrangement links TRBV7-6 to TRBJ2-1; D possibly corresponds to TRBD1 (5 bases). V was cut by 4 bases and J by 7 bases, with 17 bases left in between. Germline values: CDR1 SGHVS, CDR2 FNYEAQ. This CDR3 is built from 15 residues. In DNA form, the CDR3 reads TGTGCCAGCAGCTCCCGAATTTCAGGGTCTAATGAGCAGTTCTTC. This sequence encodes CASSSRISGSNEQFF.

The J gene is TRBJ1-6, the V gene TRBV28; 9 positions match TRBD1. The CDR3 contains 14 residues. The germline V gene encodes CDR1 MDHEN and CDR2 SYDVKM. The ends lost 7 bases at V and 7 bases at J; junction bases unmatched: 5. CDR3 loop: CASTVGTGNSPLHF. CDR3 bases: TGTGCCAGCACCGTAGGGACAGGGAATTCACCCCTCCACTTT.

The count of this clone is one. The genes are TRBV28 and TRBJ1-1; D gene unclear. Germline V lookup: CDR1 MDHEN, CDR2 SYDVKM. V lost 5 bases and J 3 bases, leaving 10 bases between the germline ends. The CDR3 covers 13 residues. The CDR3 region has the DNA TGTGCCAGCAGTGTTCCCAGGTACACTGAAGCTTTCTTT. The encoded protein is CASSVPRYTEAFF.

V gene TRBV30 combines with J gene TRBJ1-4; 12 positions agree with TRBD1. Germline V gene sequence: CDR1 GTSNPN, CDR2 SVGIG (reference sequence). The V and J ends lost 5 bases and 4 bases, in that order; junction bases with no gene match: 5. The CDR3 runs to 15 residues. The CDR3 loop is CAWGTGGGYNEKLFF. The CDR3 DNA reads as TGTGCCTGGGGGACAGGGGGCGGTTATAATGAAAAACTGTTTTTT.

This clone was seen just once. V is TRBV9 and J is TRBJ2-1; a possible D gene is TRBD2 (6 bases). V lost 4 bases and J 9 bases, leaving 11 bases between the germline ends. Germline loops: CDR1 SGDLS, CDR2 YYNGEE. The CDR3 has 12 residues. CDR3 bases: TGTGCCAGCAGCCAGGCGGGGTCTGAGCAGTTCTTC. It yields the protein CASSQAGSEQFF.

The rearrangement joins TRBV6-5 to TRBJ1-2, with D perhaps TRBD1 (6 bases). Between the trimmed V and J ends, which lost 8 bases and 7 bases, there was a span of 17 bases. Germline V gene data show CDR1 as MNHEY and CDR2 as SVGAGI. The CDR3 runs 13 residues. CDR3 coding DNA: TGTGCCAGCCGGTGGGAGGGGGGGCCTGGCTACACCTTC. This codes for CASRWEGGPGYTF.

The rearrangement joins TRBV29-1 to TRBJ1-4, with 8 bases aligning to TRBD1. J was trimmed by 0 bases and V by 6 bases; bases with no gene match: 6. The CDR3 spans 15 residues. Per the germline V gene, CDR1 is SQVTM and CDR2 is ANQGSEA. In DNA, the CDR3 is TGCAGCGTCGTGTCGACAGGGGCAACTAATGAAAAACTGTTTTTT. It yields the protein CSVVSTGATNEKLFF.

The CDR3 region has the DNA TGCGCCAGCAGTGACGGGAGCTTTATAAGGAATGAAAAACTGTTTTTT. Encoded protein: CASSDGSFIRNEKLFF. The chain carries TRBV10-2 and TRBJ1-4; D is uncertain. Germline-derived CDR1 and CDR2 are WSHSY and SAAADI. CDR3 size: 16 residues. Trimming removed 3 bases at V and 5 bases at J, with 16 bases between.

CDR3 residues: CASSLLAGAYNEQFF. CDR3 coding DNA: TGCGCCAGCAGCCTACTAGCGGGAGCCTACAATGAGCAGTTCTTC. The chain uses TRBV5-1 and TRBJ2-1, with 11 nucleotides matching TRBD2. Germline CDR1 is SGHRS and CDR2 is YFSETQ. V shed 4 bases and J 2 bases; nucleotides not matched to a gene: 2. This CDR3 spans 15 amino acids.

This sequence joins TRBV30 and TRBJ2-3, with D maybe TRBD2 (6 bases). V gave up 4 bases and J gave up 4 bases, with 15 bases separating them. Germline V gives CDR1 GTSNPN, CDR2 SVGIG (reference sequence). This CDR3 has 14 amino acids. The CDR3 nucleotides read TGTGCCTGGAACCCAGGAGGGGTGCCAGATACGCAGTATTTT. Amino acids: CAWNPGGVPDTQYF.

The V and J genes are TRBV11-2 and TRBJ1-2; TRBD1 is a possible D gene (6 bases). CDR3 size: 15 residues. Trimming took off 4 bases at V and 0 bases at J, with 12 bases between the two ends. CDR1 and CDR2 (germline): SGHAT, FQNNGV. The CDR3 nucleotides are TGTGCCAGCAGCTCTCGGGACAACCCTAACTATGGCTACACCTTC. Protein: CASSSRDNPNYGYTF.

The rearrangement uses TRBV28 and TRBJ1-5; D call uncertain. CDR3 length: 15 amino acids. V was cut by 3 bases and J by 1 base, with 10 bases left in between. The germline V gene encodes CDR1 MDHEN and CDR2 SYDVKM. The CDR3 DNA sequence: TGTGCCAGCAGTTTTACGACTTCGAGCAATCAGCCCCAGCATTTT. Translating gives CASSFTTSSNQPQHF.

This sequence joins TRBV6-5 and TRBJ1-4; 9 positions agree with TRBD1. V gave up 10 bases and J gave up 6 bases; unmatched junction bases: 3. The CDR3 has 12 residues. The germline V gene encodes CDR1 MNHEY and CDR2 SVGAGI. In DNA, the CDR3 is TGTGCCACCGGGACAGGGTATGAAAAACTGTTTTTT. Its protein is CATGTGYEKLFF.

This chain links TRBV6-5 with TRBJ2-7; D is unclear. Germline CDR1 and CDR2: MNHEY and SVGAGI. V was shortened by 2 bases and J by 5 bases, with 10 bases between the two germline ends. CDR3 length equals 13 residues. The CDR3 DNA reads TGTGCCAGCAGTTACGCGCGCAGGAACGAGCAGTACTTC. Its translation is CASSYARRNEQYF.

The chain uses TRBV5-6 and TRBJ2-5; the D is unclear. V lost 0 bases and J 2 bases, leaving 5 bases between the germline ends. The germline V gene has CDR1 SGHDT and CDR2 YYEEEE. This CDR3 spans 13 amino acids. The DNA for the CDR3 is TGTGCCAGCAGCTTGGACAGACAAGAGACCCAGTACTTC. This codes for CASSLDRQETQYF.

This rearrangement joins TRBV5-1 to TRBJ1-1; TRBD1 aligns across 7 bases. Germline CDR1 SGHRS, CDR2 YFSETQ. The length of the CDR3 is 15 residues. The V gene end was trimmed by 4 bases and the J gene end by 1 base; junction bases not matched to a gene: 7. The CDR3 nucleotides are TGCGCCAGCAGCCAATCAGACAGGGCGAACACTGAAGCTTTCTTT. Its translation is CASSQSDRANTEAFF. The variable domain in full, with the rest retrieved from reference TRBV5-1 and TRBJ1-1, is KAGVTQTPRYLIKTRGQQVTLSCSPISGHRSVSWYQQTPGQGLQFLFEYFSETQRNKGNFPGRFSGRQFSNSRSEMNVSTLELGDSALYLCASSQSDRANTEAFFGQGTRLTVV.

V and J are TRBV4-3 and TRBJ1-1; no clear D. Germline V CDR1 and CDR2: LGHNA, YSLEER. CDR3 length equals 14 residues. V was cut by 1 base and J by 10 bases, with 16 bases left in between. The DNA of the CDR3 is TGCGCCAGCAGCCAAGTTGCTACGGTCCCGGGAGCTTTCTTT. Residues: CASSQVATVPGAFF.

V and J are TRBV27 and TRBJ2-1; 9 bases align to TRBD1. The CDR3 loop spans 15 amino acids. CDR1 and CDR2 from the germline V gene are MNHEY and SMNVEV (reference sequence). V lost 5 bases, J lost 5 bases, and 7 bases stayed unmatched. CDR3 DNA: TGTGCCAGCAGTCCCACAGGGGGCGCCGACAATGAGCAGTTCTTC. Translating gives CASSPTGGADNEQFF.

The rearrangement links TRBV11-1 to TRBJ1-1, with D perhaps TRBD1 (6 bases). V lost 1 base and J 1 base, leaving 10 bases between the germline ends. Germline CDR1 is SGHAT and CDR2 is FQDESV (reference sequence). The CDR3 runs to 15 residues. For the CDR3, the DNA is TGTGCCAGCAGCTTAGTCGGCAGGGGGAACACTGAAGCTTTCTTT. Protein product: CASSLVGRGNTEAFF.

This clone was seen a handful of times. The V gene is TRBV6-1, the J gene TRBJ2-1; 12 bases fit TRBD2. Germline V gene lookup returns CDR1 MNHNS and CDR2 SASEGT. There are 15 residues in the CDR3. V gave up 9 bases and J gave up 7 bases; unmatched junction bases: 10. CDR3 region: CASRGLAGILNEQFF. The CDR3 DNA is TGTGCCAGTCGCGGACTAGCGGGGATACTAAATGAGCAGTTCTTC.

V and J are TRBV29-1 and TRBJ2-7; 7 nucleotides agree with TRBD2. The CDR3 is 13 amino acids. With V trimmed by 4 bases and J by 10 bases, 13 bases remained unmatched. Germline V gives CDR1 SQVTM, CDR2 ANQGSEA. CDR3 sequence reads: CSVGLEGGSKQYF. CDR3 DNA sequence: TGCAGCGTTGGATTAGAGGGAGGGTCAAAACAGTACTTC.